Shown below are 12 T cell receptor beta chains from a single sample sequenced in a study of spatial heterogeneity in lung cancer. The time point is: sample taken at primary tumor resection. Sequencing was performed on whole RNA extracted from tumor and nontumor lung tissue, or from frozen PBMC, and the material was left unsorted. A single record per CDR3 protein comes from TCRdb applying MiXCR to the 5' RACE reads. The table shows under 100,000 distinct CDR3 sequences, with around 9% occurring only once. Here the sequenced sample was PBMCs, taken at surgery. These receptor sequences come from a male donor with early-stage non-small cell lung cancer.

This clonotype showed up many times. In DNA, the CDR3 is TGTGCCAGCAGTGGACAGACGAACACTGAAGCTTTCTTT. As protein: CASSGQTNTEAFF. This sequence joins TRBV2 and TRBJ1-1; D is perhaps TRBD1 (5 bases). CDR3 length: 13 residues. Trimming pared 4 bases from V and 1 base from J, leaving 7 bases between. The germline gives CDR1 SNHLY, CDR2 FYNNEI.

The rearrangement uses TRBV29-1 and TRBJ1-1; 9 nucleotides line up with TRBD1. V lost 6 bases and J lost 7; bases outside the gene matches: 6. The CDR3 is 12 amino acids. Germline-derived CDR1 and CDR2 are SQVTM and ANQGSEA. DNA of the CDR3: TGCAGCGTCGGGACAGGGAAAGGTGAAGCTTTCTTT. Its protein is CSVGTGKGEAFF.

DNA of the CDR3: TGTGCCAGCAGTCCAGGACTAGGCGGTGAGCAGTTCTTC. It is translated as CASSPGLGGEQFF. The chain couples TRBV6-2 or TRBV6-3 to TRBJ2-1; 7 bases line up with TRBD2. Looked up from germline, CDR1 is MNHEY and CDR2 is SVGEGT. There are 13 residues in the CDR3. Trimming at V came to 5 bases and at J to 9 bases, leaving 7 bases not matched to a gene.

This clonotype was seen more than once but under ten times. The chain has TRBV6-6 and TRBJ2-7; TRBD1 matches at 8 bases. The CDR3 is 14 residues long. The V gene's germline CDR1 is MNHNY and CDR2 SVGAGI (reference sequence). J was trimmed by 2 bases and V by 4 bases; bases with no gene match: 4. The CDR3 loop is CASSSRTGPYEQYF. CDR3 DNA sequence: TGTGCCAGCAGTTCTAGGACAGGGCCCTACGAGCAGTACTTC.

Ten or more counts support this clonotype. The chain couples TRBV7-2 to TRBJ2-7; D not certain. This CDR3 has 14 amino acids. The V gene's germline CDR1 is SGHTA and CDR2 FQGNSA. V was trimmed by 5 bases and J by 6 bases, leaving 17 bases between them. The CDR3 DNA follows: TGTGCCAGCAGCGCGGTCCCGGGCATCGGCGAGCAGTACTTC. This gives the protein CASSAVPGIGEQYF.

This clonotype was seen many times. This chain connects TRBV10-3 to TRBJ2-7; D is perhaps TRBD2 (5 bases). The V and J ends lost 4 bases and 5 bases respectively, with 9 bases between them. Germline V lookup: CDR1 ENHRY, CDR2 SYGVKD. This CDR3 is 12 amino acids long. The CDR3 DNA reads as TGTGCCATCAGTGGAGGGAACCACGAGCAGTACTTC. It translates to CAISGGNHEQYF.

The rearrangement joins TRBV24-1 to TRBJ2-7; D unresolved. The CDR3 runs 12 residues. Germline assignment: CDR1 KGHDR and CDR2 SFDVKD. V dropped 4 bases and J dropped 3 bases, with 6 bases sitting between them. CDR3 DNA: TGTGCCACCAGTGACCCGTTCTACGAGCAGTACTTC. This gives the protein CATSDPFYEQYF.

This clonotype has only a few counts. The V call is TRBV7-9, the J call TRBJ1-1; D remains unclear. Germline V CDR1 and CDR2: SEHNR, FQNEAQ (reference sequence). The V end was cut by 5 bases, the J end by 5 bases, with 9 bases between. CDR3 length: 12 residues. The chain's CDR3 is CASSPPQTEAFF. DNA for the CDR3: TGTGCCAGCAGCCCCCCCCAAACTGAAGCTTTCTTT. Full variable domain (outside the CDR3, taken from reference TRBV7-9 and TRBJ1-1): DTGVSQNPRHKITKRGQNVTFRCDPISEHNRLYWYRQTLGQGPEFLTYFQNEAQLEKSRLLSDRFSAERPKGSFSTLEIQRTEQGDSAMYLCASSPPQTEAFFGQGTRLTVV.

In its sample, this clonotype was seen many times. This chain uses TRBV20-1 with TRBJ2-7; the D gene is possibly TRBD2 (6 bases). The V gene lost 4 bases and the J gene lost 1 base, with 17 bases spanning the gap. Germline CDR1 is DFQATT and CDR2 is SNEGSKA (reference sequence). The CDR3 length is 15 residues. The CDR3 DNA is TGCAGTGCTAAGACCCGGGACTCCCCTTCCTACGAGCAGTACTTC. Protein product: CSAKTRDSPSYEQYF.

This clonotype was observed a few times. The chain has TRBV6-5 and TRBJ2-5, with D possibly matching TRBD2 (5 bases). Germline V gene sequence: CDR1 MNHEY, CDR2 SVGAGI. The V end lost 0 bases, the J end lost 4 bases, and 12 bases lay between the germline ends. This CDR3 is built from 15 residues. CDR3 bases: TGTGCCAGCAGTTACTCCGGCACTAGTGTAGAGACCCAGTACTTC. Translation: CASSYSGTSVETQYF.

This sequence joins TRBV4-2 and TRBJ1-6, with TRBD1 matching over 8 bases. Looked up from germline, CDR1 is LGHNA and CDR2 is YNFKEQ. V shed 0 bases and J 10 bases; nucleotides not matched to a gene: 8. This CDR3 comprises 16 residues. The DNA of the CDR3 is TGTGCCAGCAGCCAAGAAGGAATCAGGGGGCACTCACCCCTCCACTTT. Residues: CASSQEGIRGHSPLHF.

This clonotype has only a few counts. J is TRBJ1-5 and V is TRBV5-5; D is uncertain. Per the germline V gene, CDR1 is SGHKS and CDR2 is YYEKEE (reference sequence). The V and J ends lost 0 bases and 3 bases respectively, with 7 bases between them. This CDR3 comprises 14 residues. The chain's CDR3 is CASSLARINQPQHF. CDR3 in DNA: TGTGCCAGCAGCTTGGCGCGGATCAATCAGCCCCAGCATTTT.